This T cell receptor beta chain emerged from a study of PD-1 blockade in classical Hodgkin lymphoma. All patients experienced relapse after autologous stem cell transplantation, and brentuximab vedotin exposure was variable. Here immunoSEQ multiplex PCR was the method, and the copy in TCRdb shows in-frame clones only, minus some. The table lists 28,000 or so clones, approximately 67% of them singletons. The germline V and J ends were trimmed by 4 bases and 0 bases, with 12 bases remaining between them. This CDR3 spans 15 amino acids. CDR1 is LNHNV, CDR2 YYDKDF, per germline (reference sequence). This clone was seen a handful of times.

The source was peripheral blood mononuclear cells (PBMCs), collected before the second cycle of nivolumab. This TCR was recovered from a human donor with classical Hodgkin lymphoma. The gene calls are TRBV15 and TRBJ1-2; D perhaps matches TRBD1 (6 bases). The CDR3 bases are TGTGCCACCAGCACCAGGACAGCTTCTAACTATGGCTACACCTTC. Protein: CATSTRTASNYGYTF.